This is a list of T cell receptor beta chains from one sample in a study of OX40 agonist ivuxolimab in advanced cancers. The protocol was immunoSEQ multiplex PCR, while the TCRdb copy is restricted to in-frame clones and leaves out a portion. The data show approximately 67,000 clones, with approximately 81% seen just once and approximately 2% held by the top ten. This sample comprised CD4+ or CD8+ T cells sorted from blood, obtained in a trial of the OX40 agonist ivuxolimab. The source of these receptors is an adult with an advanced solid tumor such as melanoma, head and neck, liver or kidney cancer. Each CDR3 is given with its conserved first and last residue. Each record gives: clone size, J gene, D gene, CDR3 length, V gene, CDR3 DNA, CDR3 protein. D genes are given only for firm matches. Clone size is not always given. Where it is, it says once, few, many or a class for expanded clones.

>NA|TRBJ1-1|NA|14|TRBV7-9
TGTGCCAGCAGCTTAGAGTCAGGGGCAACTGAAGCTTTCTTT
CASSLESGATEAFF
>once|TRBJ1-1|NA|11|TRBV30
TGTGCCTGGAACCGGGAAACTGAAGCTTTCTTT
CAWNRETEAFF
>NA|TRBJ2-3|TRBD2|17|TRBV5-1
TGCGCCAGCAGCTTGGGAAATAGCGGGGGGGCCCCAGATACGCAGTATTTT
CASSLGNSGGAPDTQYF
>NA|TRBJ2-7|TRBD1|13|TRBV6-1
TGTGCCAGCAGAGACAGGGGCGCCTACGAGCAGTACTTC
CASRDRGAYEQYF
>NA|TRBJ1-4|TRBD1|15|TRBV30
TGTGCCTGGAGTCTCCCGGGACAGTCTAATGAAAAACTGTTTTTT
CAWSLPGQSNEKLFF
>few|TRBJ1-5|NA|13|TRBV6-1
TGTGCCAGCGGAGTTGCCTGGGATCAGCCCCAGCATTTT
CASGVAWDQPQHF
>NA|TRBJ2-7|TRBD2|11|TRBV20-1
TGCAGTGCTAACCCGGGGGGAATTCGGTACTTC
CSANPGGIRYF
>NA|TRBJ1-1|NA|16|TRBV7-9
TGTGCCAGCAGCTTAGTGGCGGGGGCCTTGAACACTGAAGCTTTCTTT
CASSLVAGALNTEAFF
>NA|TRBJ2-7|TRBD2|16|TRBV11-2
TGTGCCAGCAGCTCTCTTAGCGGGAGGGCCTTGGTCGAGCAGTACTTC
CASSSLSGRALVEQYF
>NA|TRBJ1-2|NA|13|TRBV30
TGTGCCTGGAGACAGATGTTTAGTGATGGCTACACCTTC
CAWRQMFSDGYTF
>NA|TRBJ2-1|NA|13|TRBV9
TGTGCCAGCAGCGTAGAATCTGCAGTGGTTCCGTTCTTC
CASSVESAVVPFF
>few|TRBJ1-1|NA|16|TRBV9
TGTGCCAGCAGCGTAGGCCAGGGGCGGATGAACACTGAAGCTTTCTTT
CASSVGQGRMNTEAFF
>NA|TRBJ1-1|NA|11|TRBV6-6
TGTGCCAGCAGTCAGAATTTCGGTGCTTTCTTT
CASSQNFGAFF
>NA|TRBJ1-1|NA|13|TRBV4-3
TGCGCCAGCAGCCAAGAAGATAACACTGAAGCTTTCTTT
CASSQEDNTEAFF
>NA|TRBJ2-5|TRBD1|15|TRBV7-3
TGTGCCAGCAGCCGAACAGGGGACGCCCAAGAGACCCAGTACTTC
CASSRTGDAQETQYF
>once|TRBJ2-6|NA|16|TRBV19
TGTGCCAGTACCTCCACCGTGGGGCCTGGGGCCAACGTCCTGACTTTC
CASTSTVGPGANVLTF
>few|TRBJ2-5|TRBD2|13|TRBV2
TGTGCCAGCAGAAATAGCGGGGGAGAGACCCAGTACTTC
CASRNSGGETQYF
>NA|TRBJ2-3|NA|14|TRBV15
TGTGCCACCAGCAGAGTAGCTAGCACAGATACGCAGTATTTT
CATSRVASTDTQYF
>NA|TRBJ1-4|NA|15|TRBV4-3
TGCGCCAGCAGCCAAGGGCGGGGCCCCCGGGAAAAACTGTTTTTT
CASSQGRGPREKLFF
>NA|TRBJ1-1|NA|12|TRBV10-3
TGTGCCATTGGCAGGCCGAACACTGAAGCTTTCTTT
CAIGRPNTEAFF
>once|TRBJ2-7|TRBD2|15|TRBV6-5
TGTGCCAGCAGTGTGACTAGCGGGAGGGTGTACGAGCAGTACTTC
CASSVTSGRVYEQYF
>NA|TRBJ2-7|NA|16|TRBV21-1
TGTGCCAGCAGATCGGATCTAGCGGGGAACACCTACGAGCAGTACTTC
CASRSDLAGNTYEQYF
>NA|TRBJ1-2|TRBD1|15|TRBV7-2
TGTGCCAGCAGCCCTAGACAGGGGGCGAATTATGGCTACACCTTC
CASSPRQGANYGYTF
>NA|TRBJ1-5|NA|15|TRBV30
TGTGCCTGGAGGGAGGGCCCGTTAGGCAATCAGCCCCAGCATTTT
CAWREGPLGNQPQHF
>NA|TRBJ2-3|TRBD2|16|TRBV19
TGTGCCAGTAGTATAGCACTAGCGGGAGGCACAGATACGCAGTATTTT
CASSIALAGGTDTQYF
>NA|TRBJ2-3|NA|19|TRBV11-3
TGTGCCAGCAGCACCTCCCGCGGATCCGCAGACGAGGGGGCAGATACGCAGTATTTT
CASSTSRGSADEGADTQYF
>NA|TRBJ2-7|NA|13|TRBV2
TGTGCCAGCAATCGGGAGGGGGCGAGGGAGCAGTACTTC
CASNREGAREQYF
>NA|TRBJ1-1|NA|17|TRBV2
TGTGCCAGCAGTGAAGCGCGGGGGAAAGGGTCCGTCACTGAAGCTTTCTTT
CASSEARGKGSVTEAFF
>NA|TRBJ2-3|NA|15|TRBV19
TGTGCCAGTAGTCACAGGCGCGGTCACACAGATACGCAGTATTTT
CASSHRRGHTDTQYF
>NA|TRBJ2-3|TRBD2|15|TRBV7-9
TGTGCCAGCAGCTTATCGAGCGGGGCCGGAGATACGCAGTATTTT
CASSLSSGAGDTQYF
>few|TRBJ2-7|NA|12|TRBV7-9
TGTGCCAGCAGCTTAGCGAGGGACCAGCAGTACTTC
CASSLARDQQYF